This T cell receptor beta chain was recovered during a study of blood T cell repertoires in COVID-19. Study details: Some COVID-19 samples were acute and others convalescent; all came from the United States, Italy and Spain. T cells, B-cell-depleted T cells, or PBMCs supplied cDNA or gDNA.

In the study's own analysis: Estimates of nucleated cell counts were drawn from the amplification of reference gene primers. Assay: immunoSEQ multiplex PCR; the TCRdb copy retains only in-frame clones and omits some. D and trimming were read from the DNA, whereas the V and J calls and clone size are those reported in that table. This table has roughly 54,000 clones, 85% to 90% appearing once. Germline V gene lookup returns CDR1 SGHVS and CDR2 FNYEAQ. Trimming took off 5 bases at V and 2 bases at J, with 17 bases between the two ends. This CDR3 contains 16 residues. This clonotype was sampled from a human donor in a cohort sampled during active COVID-19. The sequencing input was peripheral blood. V gene TRBV7-6 combines with J gene TRBJ2-3; TRBD1 is a possible D gene (6 bases). CDR3 sequence: CASSPSPTGTTDTQYF. The CDR3 nucleotides are TGTGCCAGCAGCCCTTCTCCGACAGGAACCACAGATACGCAGTATTTT.